The text below deals with one TCR beta chain. Its matching antigen is unknown. Sequencing was performed with immunoSEQ multiplex PCR; in TCRdb, only in-frame clones are kept and a portion is missing. The sample lists about 34,000 clones, over 65% seen once, with about 3% in the top ten. The data were taken from a study of STAT5B mutations in CD4+ large granular lymphocyte leukemia. Overall study findings and caveats: No patients shared main leukemic clonotypes, though around 25% appeared at low frequency elsewhere. Compared with healthy controls (2/35), patient top clones favored TRBV06 (8/27). CD4-sorted patient repertoires seemed more clonal than healthy CD4+ repertoires.

With V trimmed by 4 bases and J by 12 bases, 12 bases remained unmatched. CDR3 length equals 13 residues. Germline V gene data show CDR1 as MNHEY and CDR2 as SVGAGI. The chain links TRBV6-5 to TRBJ2-7, with 7 positions matching TRBD1. This sequence was found in a human donor in good health. The sequencing input was CD4+ T cells from blood buffy coats. The CDR3 bases are TGTGCCAGCAGTTCAAGCCGACAGGGAATCCGGTACTTC. As protein: CASSSSRQGIRYF.